This T cell receptor beta chain was found in a study of blood T cell repertoires in COVID-19. Study information: Acute and convalescent COVID-19 samples came from the United States, Italy and Spain. In each case, the material was cDNA or gDNA derived from T cells, B-cell-depleted T cells, or PBMCs.

The Seattle patients joined while their infection was active and were tracked longitudinally afterward. Authors' processing steps: Amplification of reference gene primers provided the estimated nucleated cell counts. Sequencing used immunoSEQ multiplex PCR; TCRdb keeps in-frame clones, though not all of them. The D gene and trimming were derived from the DNA, and the V and J assignments and clone size from that table. The sample includes around 270,000 clones, around 82% seen only once; the top ten take 0.87%. V was pared by 5 bases and J by 5 bases, with 12 bases between. CDR3 length equals 13 residues.

This TCR derives from a human donor with COVID-19, enrolled during active disease. The donor label of this sample is uncertain. J is TRBJ2-5 and V is TRBV12-3 or TRBV12-4, with a weak D call TRBD2 (6 bases). Sequenced sample: peripheral blood. CDR3 region: CASSRLVGETQYF. As DNA, the CDR3 is TGTGCCAGCAGTCGACTAGTGGGGGAGACCCAGTACTTC.